Listed below are T cell receptor beta chains from one sample, sequenced in a study of cytomegalovirus exposure and HLA in healthy donors. TCRdb's copy holds only in-frame clones and misses some; the assay was immunoSEQ multiplex PCR. The sample yields about 130,000 clones, over 70% seen once. Sequencing was done on a sample of PBMCs. The receptor set was obtained from a woman in her thirties or forties in good health and CMV-seronegative. Both conserved end residues are part of each CDR3. Fields, in order: CDR3 protein, CDR3 DNA, CDR3 length, clone size, J gene, D gene, V gene. The D gene is left open where the match is weak. Not all rows give a size; the values are once, few, many and, for expanded clones, a class.

cdr3_aa: CASSPLAGVGNEQFF; cdr3_nt: TGTGCCAGCAGCCCTCTAGCGGGAGTAGGCAATGAGCAGTTCTTC; cdr3_length: 15; clone_size: NA; j_call: TRBJ2-1; d_call: TRBD2; v_call: TRBV9
cdr3_aa: CAGNMDRVVRPQHF; cdr3_nt: TGTGCCGGCAATATGGACAGGGTGGTGAGGCCCCAGCATTTT; cdr3_length: 14; clone_size: NA; j_call: TRBJ1-5; d_call: TRBD1; v_call: TRBV6-1
cdr3_aa: CASSRTRTGVNYGYTF; cdr3_nt: TGTGCCAGTAGTAGAACCCGGACAGGGGTGAACTATGGCTACACCTTC; cdr3_length: 16; clone_size: NA; j_call: TRBJ1-2; d_call: TRBD1; v_call: TRBV19
cdr3_aa: CSVPYRGWGTEAFF; cdr3_nt: TGCAGCGTCCCTTACAGGGGATGGGGCACTGAAGCTTTCTTT; cdr3_length: 14; clone_size: NA; j_call: TRBJ1-1; d_call: TRBD1; v_call: TRBV29-1
cdr3_aa: CASSLVQGRDYGYTF; cdr3_nt: TGTGCCAGCAGCTTGGTTCAGGGAAGGGACTATGGCTACACCTTC; cdr3_length: 15; clone_size: once; j_call: TRBJ1-2; d_call: NA; v_call: TRBV5-4
cdr3_aa: CASSLGGGETQYF; cdr3_nt: TGTGCCAGCAGCTTGGGCGGGGGAGAGACCCAGTACTTC; cdr3_length: 13; clone_size: NA; j_call: TRBJ2-5; d_call: TRBD2; v_call: TRBV7-9
cdr3_aa: CASSQPGLASNEQFF; cdr3_nt: TGTGCCAGCAGCCAGCCGGGACTAGCGTCGAATGAGCAGTTCTTC; cdr3_length: 15; clone_size: NA; j_call: TRBJ2-1; d_call: TRBD2; v_call: TRBV6-5
cdr3_aa: CASSLWAGNNEKLFF; cdr3_nt: TGTGCCAGCAGTTTGTGGGCAGGAAATAATGAAAAACTGTTTTTT; cdr3_length: 15; clone_size: NA; j_call: TRBJ1-4; d_call: NA; v_call: TRBV27
cdr3_aa: CASRAGGGRNTIYF; cdr3_nt: TGTGCCAGCAGGGCGGGGGGGGGCAGAAACACCATATATTTT; cdr3_length: 14; clone_size: NA; j_call: TRBJ1-3; d_call: NA; v_call: TRBV27
cdr3_aa: CAWSLTGRHTEAFF; cdr3_nt: TGTGCCTGGAGTCTGACAGGGAGGCACACTGAAGCTTTCTTT; cdr3_length: 14; clone_size: NA; j_call: TRBJ1-1; d_call: TRBD1; v_call: TRBV30
cdr3_aa: CASSVQQGNGNTEAFF; cdr3_nt: TGTGCCAGCAGCGTACAACAGGGGAACGGGAACACTGAAGCTTTCTTT; cdr3_length: 16; clone_size: NA; j_call: TRBJ1-1; d_call: TRBD1; v_call: TRBV4-2
cdr3_aa: CASSAGTSGETLSEQHF; cdr3_nt: TGTGCCAGCAGCGCCGGGACTAGCGGGGAGACACTCTCTGAGCAGCACTTC; cdr3_length: 17; clone_size: NA; j_call: TRBJ2-7; d_call: TRBD2; v_call: TRBV7-6
cdr3_aa: CASTGDTSYNSPLHF; cdr3_nt: TGTGCCAGCACCGGGGACACCTCCTATAATTCACCCCTCCACTTT; cdr3_length: 15; clone_size: NA; j_call: TRBJ1-6; d_call: NA; v_call: TRBV6-5
cdr3_aa: CASSSSGTRINEQFF; cdr3_nt: TGTGCCAGCAGCTCCTCCGGGACTAGAATCAATGAGCAGTTCTTC; cdr3_length: 15; clone_size: few; j_call: TRBJ2-1; d_call: TRBD2; v_call: TRBV7-9
cdr3_aa: CASSDRDSEAFF; cdr3_nt: TGTGCCAGCTCTGACAGGGACTCTGAAGCTTTCTTT; cdr3_length: 12; clone_size: NA; j_call: TRBJ1-1; d_call: TRBD1; v_call: TRBV25-1
cdr3_aa: CASSLAGAPENTQYF; cdr3_nt: TGCGCCAGCAGCTTGGCAGGGGCCCCCGAAAATACGCAGTATTTT; cdr3_length: 15; clone_size: NA; j_call: TRBJ2-3; d_call: NA; v_call: TRBV5-1
cdr3_aa: CASSPSGRIRTEQFF; cdr3_nt: TGTGCCAGCTCACCTAGCGGGAGGATTAGGACTGAGCAGTTCTTC; cdr3_length: 15; clone_size: NA; j_call: TRBJ2-1; d_call: TRBD2; v_call: TRBV18
cdr3_aa: CASNPGGYLDTQYF; cdr3_nt: TGTGCCAGCAACCCCGGAGGATATCTAGATACGCAGTATTTT; cdr3_length: 14; clone_size: NA; j_call: TRBJ2-3; d_call: NA; v_call: TRBV6-5
cdr3_aa: CASSKKRERGTGELFF; cdr3_nt: TGTGCCAGCAGCAAAAAGCGGGAGAGGGGCACCGGGGAGCTGTTTTTT; cdr3_length: 16; clone_size: NA; j_call: TRBJ2-2; d_call: TRBD2; v_call: TRBV7-8
cdr3_aa: CASSTVVGGHPPLNYGYTF; cdr3_nt: TGTGCCAGCAGTACAGTGGTAGGGGGACACCCGCCCCTTAACTATGGCTACACCTTC; cdr3_length: 19; clone_size: NA; j_call: TRBJ1-2; d_call: NA; v_call: TRBV28
cdr3_aa: CASSSTSGSYEQYF; cdr3_nt: TGTGCCAGCAGTTCAACTAGCGGGAGTTACGAGCAGTACTTC; cdr3_length: 14; clone_size: NA; j_call: TRBJ2-7; d_call: TRBD2; v_call: TRBV27
cdr3_aa: CAISWDSLGGELFF; cdr3_nt: TGTGCCATCAGCTGGGACTCACTGGGCGGGGAGCTGTTTTTT; cdr3_length: 14; clone_size: NA; j_call: TRBJ2-2; d_call: NA; v_call: TRBV10-3
cdr3_aa: CASIRQTWDTEAFF; cdr3_nt: TGTGCCAGCATAAGACAAACTTGGGACACTGAAGCTTTCTTT; cdr3_length: 14; clone_size: NA; j_call: TRBJ1-1; d_call: NA; v_call: TRBV6-5
cdr3_aa: CASSPLSFWNTEAFF; cdr3_nt: TGTGCCAGCAGTCCCCTATCCTTCTGGAACACTGAAGCTTTCTTT; cdr3_length: 15; clone_size: NA; j_call: TRBJ1-1; d_call: NA; v_call: TRBV6-5
cdr3_aa: CASSLFPGYEQYF; cdr3_nt: TGTGCCAGCAGCTTGTTCCCAGGCTACGAGCAGTACTTC; cdr3_length: 13; clone_size: NA; j_call: TRBJ2-7; d_call: NA; v_call: TRBV5-6
cdr3_aa: CASSTRQNTNYGYTF; cdr3_nt: TGTGCCAGTAGTACCCGACAGAACACTAACTATGGCTACACCTTC; cdr3_length: 15; clone_size: few; j_call: TRBJ1-2; d_call: NA; v_call: TRBV19
cdr3_aa: CASSGPGLGHEQYF; cdr3_nt: TGCGCCAGCAGTGGGCCGGGACTAGGCCACGAGCAGTACTTC; cdr3_length: 14; clone_size: NA; j_call: TRBJ2-7; d_call: TRBD2; v_call: TRBV10-1
cdr3_aa: CAIRGTGTHEQYF; cdr3_nt: TGTGCCATCAGAGGGACAGGGACACACGAGCAGTACTTC; cdr3_length: 13; clone_size: few; j_call: TRBJ2-7; d_call: TRBD1; v_call: TRBV10-3
cdr3_aa: CASSGTGYSNQPQHF; cdr3_nt: TGTGCCAGCAGCGGAACAGGGTATAGCAATCAGCCCCAGCATTTT; cdr3_length: 15; clone_size: NA; j_call: TRBJ1-5; d_call: NA; v_call: TRBV9
cdr3_aa: CASSLEAYRGRGAKNSQYF; cdr3_nt: TGCGCCAGCAGCTTGGAAGCCTACAGGGGGAGAGGGGCCAAAAACAGTCAGTACTTC; cdr3_length: 19; clone_size: NA; j_call: TRBJ2-4; d_call: TRBD1; v_call: TRBV5-1
cdr3_aa: CASSLSLGLEQFF; cdr3_nt: TGTGCCAGCAGCTTGTCATTGGGGCTTGAGCAGTTCTTC; cdr3_length: 13; clone_size: NA; j_call: TRBJ2-1; d_call: NA; v_call: TRBV5-5
cdr3_aa: CASSLGASTDTQYF; cdr3_nt: TGTGCCAGCAGTTTGGGGGCGAGCACAGATACGCAGTATTTT; cdr3_length: 14; clone_size: NA; j_call: TRBJ2-3; d_call: NA; v_call: TRBV28
cdr3_aa: CAWSDEAFIGQGSTEAFF; cdr3_nt: TGTGCCTGGAGCGACGAAGCCTTCATAGGACAGGGGAGCACTGAAGCTTTCTTT; cdr3_length: 18; clone_size: NA; j_call: TRBJ1-1; d_call: TRBD1; v_call: TRBV30
cdr3_aa: CAWSEVQGYNSPLHF; cdr3_nt: TGTGCCTGGAGCGAAGTACAGGGGTATAATTCACCCCTCCACTTT; cdr3_length: 15; clone_size: NA; j_call: TRBJ1-6; d_call: TRBD1; v_call: TRBV30
cdr3_aa: CASSPWRTEYEQYF; cdr3_nt: TGTGCCAGCTCGCCCTGGAGGACAGAGTACGAGCAGTACTTC; cdr3_length: 14; clone_size: few; j_call: TRBJ2-7; d_call: NA; v_call: TRBV18
cdr3_aa: CASSPKPGQEENIQYF; cdr3_nt: TGTGCCAGCAGCCCGAAGCCGGGACAGGAGGAAAACATTCAGTACTTC; cdr3_length: 16; clone_size: NA; j_call: TRBJ2-4; d_call: TRBD1; v_call: TRBV13
cdr3_aa: CASTLAGRNIQYF; cdr3_nt: TGTGCCAGCACCTTAGCCGGGAGAAACATTCAGTACTTC; cdr3_length: 13; clone_size: few; j_call: TRBJ2-4; d_call: NA; v_call: TRBV28
cdr3_aa: CASRTGVAVTYEQYF; cdr3_nt: TGTGCCAGCAGGACGGGGGTAGCGGTAACCTACGAGCAGTACTTC; cdr3_length: 15; clone_size: NA; j_call: TRBJ2-7; d_call: NA; v_call: TRBV6-1
cdr3_aa: CASSYTNRGTDNEQFF; cdr3_nt: TGTGCCAGCAGTTACACTAACAGGGGGACGGACAATGAGCAGTTCTTC; cdr3_length: 16; clone_size: NA; j_call: TRBJ2-1; d_call: TRBD1; v_call: TRBV6-6
cdr3_aa: CSVGQVDNQPQHF; cdr3_nt: TGCAGCGTTGGACAGGTGGACAATCAGCCCCAGCATTTT; cdr3_length: 13; clone_size: NA; j_call: TRBJ1-5; d_call: NA; v_call: TRBV29-1
cdr3_aa: CASSFTGSFQETQYF; cdr3_nt: TGTGCCAGCAGCTTCACAGGAAGTTTCCAAGAGACCCAGTACTTC; cdr3_length: 15; clone_size: few; j_call: TRBJ2-5; d_call: NA; v_call: TRBV2
cdr3_aa: CASSESGNEQFF; cdr3_nt: TGTGCCAGCAGTGAATCGGGCAATGAGCAGTTCTTC; cdr3_length: 12; clone_size: NA; j_call: TRBJ2-1; d_call: NA; v_call: TRBV2
cdr3_aa: CASSAGTHEQYF; cdr3_nt: TGTGCCAGTAGTGCCGGGACACACGAGCAGTACTTC; cdr3_length: 12; clone_size: few; j_call: TRBJ2-7; d_call: NA; v_call: TRBV19
cdr3_aa: CASSGGTGGEGNTIYF; cdr3_nt: TGCGCCAGCAGTGGAGGGACAGGGGGCGAGGGAAACACCATATATTTT; cdr3_length: 16; clone_size: NA; j_call: TRBJ1-3; d_call: TRBD1; v_call: TRBV10-2
cdr3_aa: CASSPPPGQGETQYF; cdr3_nt: TGTGCCAGCAGCCCTCCCCCGGGACAGGGGGAGACCCAGTACTTC; cdr3_length: 15; clone_size: NA; j_call: TRBJ2-5; d_call: TRBD1; v_call: TRBV7-2
cdr3_aa: CASRQAGVTGELFF; cdr3_nt: TGTGCCAGCAGGCAAGCGGGAGTCACCGGGGAGCTGTTTTTT; cdr3_length: 14; clone_size: NA; j_call: TRBJ2-2; d_call: TRBD2; v_call: TRBV27
cdr3_aa: CASSLRLAGGTDTQYF; cdr3_nt: TGTGCCAGCAGCTTAAGACTAGCGGGAGGCACAGATACGCAGTATTTT; cdr3_length: 16; clone_size: once; j_call: TRBJ2-3; d_call: TRBD2; v_call: TRBV7-9